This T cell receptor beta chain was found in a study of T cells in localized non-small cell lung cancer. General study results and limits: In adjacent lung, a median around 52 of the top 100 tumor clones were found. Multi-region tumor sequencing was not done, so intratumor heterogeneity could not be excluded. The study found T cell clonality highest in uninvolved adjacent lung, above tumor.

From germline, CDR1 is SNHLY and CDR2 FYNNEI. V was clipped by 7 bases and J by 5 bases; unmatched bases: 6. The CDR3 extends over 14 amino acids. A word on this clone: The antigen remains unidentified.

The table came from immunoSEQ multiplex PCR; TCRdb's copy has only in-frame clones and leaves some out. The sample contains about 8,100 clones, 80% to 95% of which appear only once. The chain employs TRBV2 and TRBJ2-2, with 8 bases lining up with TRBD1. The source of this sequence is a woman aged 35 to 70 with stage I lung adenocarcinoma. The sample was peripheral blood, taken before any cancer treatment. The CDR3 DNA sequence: TGTGCCAGCAAGACAGGGGTATGGACCGGGGAGCTGTTTTTT. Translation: CASKTGVWTGELFF. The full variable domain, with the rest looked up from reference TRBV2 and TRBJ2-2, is EPEVTQTPSHQVTQMGQEVILRCVPISNHLYFYWYRQILGQKVEFLVSFYNNEISEKSEIFDDQFSVERPDGSNFTLKIRSTKLEDSAMYFCASKTGVWTGELFFGEGSRLTVL.